This is a list of T cell receptor beta chains from one sample in a study of T cells in Graves' hyperthyroidism and ophthalmopathy. TCRdb reprocessed the multiplex PCR reads with MiXCR, giving one entry per CDR3 protein. The sample carries around 350,000 distinct CDR3 sequences, around 13% recorded once. Material: blood. The receptors here all came from a woman between 18 and 29 years old with Graves' hyperthyroidism. Both conserved end residues are trimmed from each CDR3. The size of a clone is reported for some rows only, either as once, few or many, or as a class for expanded clones.

ASSQAPGTLYGYT,TRBV4-1,TRBJ1-2,few
SAPRTDYGYT,TRBV20-1,TRBJ1-2,-
ASSYRGEVNTEAF,TRBV6-2/TRBV6-3,TRBJ1-1,many
SARVAGGTGELF,TRBV20-1,TRBJ2-2,many
SVCGLAEPTDTQY,TRBV29-1,TRBJ2-3,many
ASSEYDRAFYGYA,TRBV25-1,TRBJ1-2,-
ASSRTGVGTDTQY,TRBV6-1,TRBJ2-3,many
ASSQGRGGTEAF,TRBV3-1,TRBJ1-1,-
ASSAPNRDRGTGELF,TRBV5-1,TRBJ2-2,-
SARASNTGELF,TRBV20-1,TRBJ2-2,few
ASSLHGTGYNEQF,TRBV7-9,TRBJ2-1,many
ASSLSREDTIY,TRBV5-1,TRBJ1-3,few
ASSQDYGGSYEQY,TRBV3-1,TRBJ2-7,many
ASSLGGDTNYGYT,TRBV5-1,TRBJ1-2,-
ASSPIQGVWETQY,TRBV18,TRBJ2-5,few
ASSPTSRRAF,TRBV7-2,TRBJ1-1,many
ASSQEVIAGMIEAF,TRBV3-1,TRBJ1-1,-
AISEARSGSIREQY,TRBV10-3,TRBJ2-7,many
ASSLGQYTEAF,TRBV28,TRBJ1-1,many
SARQVREDTQY,TRBV20-1,TRBJ2-3,many
ASSHSAGTGESNQPQH,TRBV4-1,TRBJ1-5,-
ASSLGGQGISNQPQH,TRBV5-1,TRBJ1-5,-
ASSVAWGENTEAF,TRBV3-1,TRBJ1-1,many
AISEAGRPIEAF,TRBV10-3,TRBJ1-1,many
ASSPGVGQGTNQPQH,TRBV28,TRBJ1-5,once
ASSFLSNTEAF,TRBV11-3,TRBJ1-1,many
ASSQGGFTGNYGYT,TRBV4-1,TRBJ1-2,few
ASRSGTGEHTGELF,TRBV6-1,TRBJ2-2,-
SVIWTGRSTNEKLF,TRBV29-1,TRBJ1-4,many
ASSDWKLF,TRBV11-3,TRBJ1-4,many
ASSLGGTTAGEQF,TRBV12-3/TRBV12-4,TRBJ2-1,many
ATSDSQSLNTEAF,TRBV24-1,TRBJ1-1,few
ASSPDVPTYEQY,TRBV5-1,TRBJ2-7,many
ASSPGPGKVGTDTQY,TRBV7-2,TRBJ2-3,many
ASSQTIAFRGSAGNTIY,TRBV4-1,TRBJ1-3,few
ASSPLGVTGELF,TRBV6-1,TRBJ2-2,few
ASSVQETPYEQY,TRBV7-9,TRBJ2-7,many